Listed below are T cell receptor beta chains from one sample, sequenced in a study of post-analysis software for immune sequencing data. MiXCR, run by TCRdb on the PCR reads, gives a single entry per CDR3 protein. The sample carries 430,000 or so distinct CDR3 sequences, approximately 37% recorded once. Sequenced: blood. These receptors were collected from a girl aged 2-10 years with multiple sclerosis. CDR3s include the opening cysteine and the closing phenylalanine or tryptophan. Fields, in order: CDR3 DNA, CDR3 protein, CDR3 length, J gene, V gene, clone size, D gene. The D gene is left open where the match is weak. Some rows have no size entry. The others give once, few or many, or a class for an expanded clone.

CDR3 DNA: TGTGCCAGCAGTTACTCGGGGACAGGGACTTTGAATGAGCAGTTCTTC
CDR3 protein: CASSYSGTGTLNEQFF
CDR3 length: 16
J gene: TRBJ2-1
V gene: TRBV6-6
clone size: few
D gene: TRBD1

CDR3 DNA: TGTGCCAGCAGTGAGGCCGGGGCCAACAGGGGGCAGGGTCATGGCTACACCTTC
CDR3 protein: CASSEAGANRGQGHGYTF
CDR3 length: 18
J gene: TRBJ1-2
V gene: TRBV25-1
clone size: once
D gene: TRBD1

CDR3 DNA: TGTGCCACCAGTCAACAGGCTTCTAACTATGGCTACACCTTC
CDR3 protein: CATSQQASNYGYTF
CDR3 length: 14
J gene: TRBJ1-2
V gene: TRBV15
clone size: once
D gene: -

CDR3 DNA: TGTGCCTCAGGGGAGCGGGTCGACAATGAGCAGTTCTTC
CDR3 protein: CASGERVDNEQFF
CDR3 length: 13
J gene: TRBJ2-1
V gene: TRBV10-3
clone size: -
D gene: -

CDR3 DNA: TGTGCCAGTAGTTCAGACAGGGCTTCCTACGAGCAGTACTTC
CDR3 protein: CASSSDRASYEQYF
CDR3 length: 14
J gene: TRBJ2-7
V gene: TRBV19
clone size: -
D gene: TRBD1

CDR3 DNA: TGTGCCAGCAGCCATCGGATTGGGACAGAAGAGACCCAGTACTTC
CDR3 protein: CASSHRIGTEETQYF
CDR3 length: 15
J gene: TRBJ2-5
V gene: TRBV11-2
clone size: -
D gene: TRBD1

CDR3 DNA: TGTGCCAGCAGCTTAATCGCGCAGGGAGAGACCCAGTACTTC
CDR3 protein: CASSLIAQGETQYF
CDR3 length: 14
J gene: TRBJ2-5
V gene: TRBV7-8
clone size: many
D gene: -

CDR3 DNA: TGTGCCAGCAGTTATTCCTGGACAGGCCTGAACACTGAAGCTTTCTTT
CDR3 protein: CASSYSWTGLNTEAFF
CDR3 length: 16
J gene: TRBJ1-1
V gene: TRBV6-5
clone size: -
D gene: TRBD1

CDR3 DNA: TGTGCCAGCAGCGTAGACGGGGGGCCCTACAATGAGCAGTTCTTC
CDR3 protein: CASSVDGGPYNEQFF
CDR3 length: 15
J gene: TRBJ2-1
V gene: TRBV9
clone size: -
D gene: -

CDR3 DNA: TGTGCCAGTAGCATCGGACTATTGGGATACAATGAGCAGTTCTTC
CDR3 protein: CASSIGLLGYNEQFF
CDR3 length: 15
J gene: TRBJ2-1
V gene: TRBV19
clone size: -
D gene: -

CDR3 DNA: TGTGCTAGTTTGCGAGGGCAGGGCAATGAGCAGTTCTTC
CDR3 protein: CASLRGQGNEQFF
CDR3 length: 13
J gene: TRBJ2-1
V gene: TRBV12-5
clone size: -
D gene: -

CDR3 DNA: TGCGCCAGCAGCCCAGTGGGACCGAGGAACTATGGCTACACCTTC
CDR3 protein: CASSPVGPRNYGYTF
CDR3 length: 15
J gene: TRBJ1-2
V gene: TRBV5-1
clone size: -
D gene: -

CDR3 DNA: TGCAGCGCGCAGGGTGGGAGCTACGAGCAGTACTTC
CDR3 protein: CSAQGGSYEQYF
CDR3 length: 12
J gene: TRBJ2-7
V gene: TRBV29-1
clone size: few
D gene: -

CDR3 DNA: TGTGCCAGCAGCTGGGGACTAGCGGCTAGCACAGATACGCAGTATTTT
CDR3 protein: CASSWGLAASTDTQYF
CDR3 length: 16
J gene: TRBJ2-3
V gene: TRBV7-8
clone size: -
D gene: TRBD2

CDR3 DNA: TGCAGTGCTATTTACTACGGGACGGGATCCTACGAGCAGTACTTC
CDR3 protein: CSAIYYGTGSYEQYF
CDR3 length: 15
J gene: TRBJ2-7
V gene: TRBV20-1
clone size: -
D gene: -

CDR3 DNA: TGTGCCAGCAGGTTGGGACAGGGGACAAATTCACCCCTCCACTTT
CDR3 protein: CASRLGQGTNSPLHF
CDR3 length: 15
J gene: TRBJ1-6
V gene: TRBV9
clone size: few
D gene: TRBD1

CDR3 DNA: TGCAGCGCCCTTACCAGGGGTGGGAAAGCTTTCTTT
CDR3 protein: CSALTRGGKAFF
CDR3 length: 12
J gene: TRBJ1-1
V gene: TRBV29-1
clone size: -
D gene: -

CDR3 DNA: TGCGCCAGCGCCTTACTAGCGGGGGGTCCCAATGAGCAGTTCTTC
CDR3 protein: CASALLAGGPNEQFF
CDR3 length: 15
J gene: TRBJ2-1
V gene: TRBV5-1
clone size: -
D gene: TRBD2

CDR3 DNA: TGCGCCAGCAGCCATGGACAGATCATGAACACTGAAGCTTTCTTT
CDR3 protein: CASSHGQIMNTEAFF
CDR3 length: 15
J gene: TRBJ1-1
V gene: TRBV4-1
clone size: -
D gene: -

CDR3 DNA: TGTGCCAGCAGCCGCTGGGGGTCCTACGAGCAGTACTTC
CDR3 protein: CASSRWGSYEQYF
CDR3 length: 13
J gene: TRBJ2-7
V gene: TRBV7-6
clone size: few
D gene: -

CDR3 DNA: TGTGCCAGCAGTTCCCGCGGACAGGATCGCTCTGGGGCCAACGTCCTGACTTTC
CDR3 protein: CASSSRGQDRSGANVLTF
CDR3 length: 18
J gene: TRBJ2-6
V gene: TRBV27
clone size: -
D gene: TRBD1

CDR3 DNA: TGTGCCAGCAGTCCTAGCGGGAGGGCCTCAAATGAGCAGTTCTTC
CDR3 protein: CASSPSGRASNEQFF
CDR3 length: 15
J gene: TRBJ2-1
V gene: TRBV12-3/TRBV12-4
clone size: few
D gene: TRBD2

CDR3 DNA: TGTGCCAGTAGTATTGTCCCAGGGGCATACAATGAGCAGTTCTTC
CDR3 protein: CASSIVPGAYNEQFF
CDR3 length: 15
J gene: TRBJ2-1
V gene: TRBV19
clone size: -
D gene: -

CDR3 DNA: TGCAGTGCTAGGACCGGGGGCGGTAATCAGCCCCAGCATTTT
CDR3 protein: CSARTGGGNQPQHF
CDR3 length: 14
J gene: TRBJ1-5
V gene: TRBV20-1
clone size: -
D gene: -

CDR3 DNA: TGTGCCAGCAGTTTTCTAGGGAGAGTGGGCACAGATACGCAATATTTT
CDR3 protein: CASSFLGRVGTDTQYF
CDR3 length: 16
J gene: TRBJ2-3
V gene: TRBV12-3/TRBV12-4
clone size: -
D gene: -

CDR3 DNA: TGTGCCAGCAGCCAAGTGGTAGGGTTAGATGAAGCTTTCTTT
CDR3 protein: CASSQVVGLDEAFF
CDR3 length: 14
J gene: TRBJ1-1
V gene: TRBV4-2
clone size: few
D gene: -

CDR3 DNA: TGCGCCAGCAGCTTGTCCGGACAGGGAACTGAAGCTTTCTTT
CDR3 protein: CASSLSGQGTEAFF
CDR3 length: 14
J gene: TRBJ1-1
V gene: TRBV5-1
clone size: few
D gene: TRBD1

CDR3 DNA: TGTGCCAGCAGTGAGGGGACGGAGGGAGGCTACACCTTC
CDR3 protein: CASSEGTEGGYTF
CDR3 length: 13
J gene: TRBJ1-2
V gene: TRBV2
clone size: few
D gene: -

CDR3 DNA: TGTGCCAGCAGCTTCCCCGTAGCGGAGCAGTACTTC
CDR3 protein: CASSFPVAEQYF
CDR3 length: 12
J gene: TRBJ2-4
V gene: TRBV7-2
clone size: -
D gene: -

CDR3 DNA: TGCAGTGCTAGCCCCGGACAGGGCTATGGCTACACCTTC
CDR3 protein: CSASPGQGYGYTF
CDR3 length: 13
J gene: TRBJ1-2
V gene: TRBV20-1
clone size: -
D gene: TRBD1

CDR3 DNA: TGTGCCAGCAGTGAAGGAGTGGGGACGGAGACCCAGTACTTC
CDR3 protein: CASSEGVGTETQYF
CDR3 length: 14
J gene: TRBJ2-5
V gene: TRBV6-1
clone size: -
D gene: -

CDR3 DNA: TGTGCCAGCACCCCGGAGGGGACAGGGCTAAACACTGAAGCTTTCTTT
CDR3 protein: CASTPEGTGLNTEAFF
CDR3 length: 16
J gene: TRBJ1-1
V gene: TRBV13
clone size: few
D gene: TRBD1

CDR3 DNA: TGTGCCAGCAGCAAACAGGGACTAGCGGCCGCTAAGGAACGGGAGACCCAGTACTTC
CDR3 protein: CASSKQGLAAAKERETQYF
CDR3 length: 19
J gene: TRBJ2-5
V gene: TRBV21-1
clone size: -
D gene: -

CDR3 DNA: TGTGCCAGCAGTTTCTCTCCAACTACCTTTAACACCGGGGAGCTGTTTTTT
CDR3 protein: CASSFSPTTFNTGELFF
CDR3 length: 17
J gene: TRBJ2-2
V gene: TRBV12-3/TRBV12-4
clone size: few
D gene: -

CDR3 DNA: TGTGCCAGCAGGCGAACAGGGTTCGCTGAAGCTTTCTTT
CDR3 protein: CASRRTGFAEAFF
CDR3 length: 13
J gene: TRBJ1-1
V gene: TRBV6-5
clone size: -
D gene: -

CDR3 DNA: TGTGCCAGCAGCCAAGATTTGACTAGCGGGAGAAACATTCAGTACTTC
CDR3 protein: CASSQDLTSGRNIQYF
CDR3 length: 16
J gene: TRBJ2-4
V gene: TRBV4-2
clone size: -
D gene: TRBD2

CDR3 DNA: TGTGCCAGCAGTTACTCCCTAGCGGCCTCCTACAATGAGCAGTACTTC
CDR3 protein: CASSYSLAASYNEQYF
CDR3 length: 16
J gene: TRBJ2-7
V gene: TRBV6-6
clone size: -
D gene: TRBD2

CDR3 DNA: TGTGCCAGCTCACGAGACGGGAGGGAGAATGAGCAGTTCTTC
CDR3 protein: CASSRDGRENEQFF
CDR3 length: 14
J gene: TRBJ2-1
V gene: TRBV18
clone size: few
D gene: TRBD2

CDR3 DNA: TGTGCCAGCAGCCAAGATACGGGCGGGTTGTACCAAGAGACCCAGTACTTC
CDR3 protein: CASSQDTGGLYQETQYF
CDR3 length: 17
J gene: TRBJ2-5
V gene: TRBV14
clone size: -
D gene: -

CDR3 DNA: TGTGCCAGCAGCATCTACAGTAACTCCTACGAGCAGTACTTC
CDR3 protein: CASSIYSNSYEQYF
CDR3 length: 14
J gene: TRBJ2-7
V gene: TRBV7-2
clone size: -
D gene: -

CDR3 DNA: TGTGCCAGCAGCTTAGAGGCGGGGGTCACAGATACGCAGTATTTT
CDR3 protein: CASSLEAGVTDTQYF
CDR3 length: 15
J gene: TRBJ2-3
V gene: TRBV7-7
clone size: -
D gene: TRBD2

CDR3 DNA: TGCAGCGGTCGACTAGCAGAGTCCTACGGGCAGTACTTC
CDR3 protein: CSGRLAESYGQYF
CDR3 length: 13
J gene: TRBJ2-5
V gene: TRBV29-1
clone size: -
D gene: TRBD2

CDR3 DNA: TGTGCCAGCAGCCCGTCGGCCGGGGGCTATGGCTACACCTTC
CDR3 protein: CASSPSAGGYGYTF
CDR3 length: 14
J gene: TRBJ1-2
V gene: TRBV7-3
clone size: -
D gene: -

CDR3 DNA: TGTGCCAGCAGCTTTGGGACTAGCCCGAGGTTCTCCTACGAGCAGTACTTC
CDR3 protein: CASSFGTSPRFSYEQYF
CDR3 length: 17
J gene: TRBJ2-7
V gene: TRBV28
clone size: -
D gene: TRBD2

CDR3 DNA: TGTGCCAGCAGTCGAGCAAACATTCAGTACTTC
CDR3 protein: CASSRANIQYF
CDR3 length: 11
J gene: TRBJ2-4
V gene: TRBV6-2/TRBV6-3
clone size: -
D gene: -

CDR3 DNA: TGCAGTGCCCAACAGGTCTACGAGCAGTACTTC
CDR3 protein: CSAQQVYEQYF
CDR3 length: 11
J gene: TRBJ2-7
V gene: TRBV20-1
clone size: -
D gene: -

CDR3 DNA: TGTGCCAGCAGTCCAAGGACTAGCGGGAGTGGTTACAATGAGCAGTTCTTC
CDR3 protein: CASSPRTSGSGYNEQFF
CDR3 length: 17
J gene: TRBJ2-1
V gene: TRBV27
clone size: few
D gene: TRBD2

CDR3 DNA: TGTGCCAGCAGTCAACCCGGGACTAGCGGGAGTGAGACCCAGTACTTC
CDR3 protein: CASSQPGTSGSETQYF
CDR3 length: 16
J gene: TRBJ2-5
V gene: TRBV6-6
clone size: few
D gene: TRBD2

CDR3 DNA: TGTGCCAGCAGTGAATGGCAGGGTGATGGCTACACCTTC
CDR3 protein: CASSEWQGDGYTF
CDR3 length: 13
J gene: TRBJ1-2
V gene: TRBV6-1
clone size: few
D gene: -

CDR3 DNA: TGTGCCAGCAGTTACTCAACAGGAGCAAACTATGGCTACACCTTC
CDR3 protein: CASSYSTGANYGYTF
CDR3 length: 15
J gene: TRBJ1-2
V gene: TRBV6-5
clone size: -
D gene: -

CDR3 DNA: TGTGCCAGCGTCGGTACAGGACACTACGAGCAGTACTTC
CDR3 protein: CASVGTGHYEQYF
CDR3 length: 13
J gene: TRBJ2-7
V gene: TRBV27
clone size: -
D gene: -

CDR3 DNA: TGCGCCAGCAACTTGGCGGGACAGGGTAACTATGGCTACACCTTC
CDR3 protein: CASNLAGQGNYGYTF
CDR3 length: 15
J gene: TRBJ1-2
V gene: TRBV5-1
clone size: few
D gene: TRBD1

CDR3 DNA: TGTGCCAGCAGTGGACTAGCGGGCTTCACAGATACGCAGTATTTT
CDR3 protein: CASSGLAGFTDTQYF
CDR3 length: 15
J gene: TRBJ2-3
V gene: TRBV2
clone size: -
D gene: TRBD2

CDR3 DNA: TGTGCCAGCAGCTTAGGACAGGGAGTATCCAATGAGCAGTTCTTC
CDR3 protein: CASSLGQGVSNEQFF
CDR3 length: 15
J gene: TRBJ2-1
V gene: TRBV7-9
clone size: few
D gene: TRBD1

CDR3 DNA: TGTGCCAGCAGTTGGGGGTTATCGAGTGGCTACACCTTC
CDR3 protein: CASSWGLSSGYTF
CDR3 length: 13
J gene: TRBJ1-2
V gene: TRBV12-3/TRBV12-4
clone size: -
D gene: -